This T cell receptor beta chain emerged from a study of cytotoxic CD8 clonotypes in ibrutinib-treated CLL. This CDR3 contains 14 residues. CDR1 and CDR2 from the germline V gene are SGHAT and FQNNGV. V was cut by 1 base and J by 3 bases, with 8 bases left in between. Profiling relied on immunoSEQ multiplex PCR, and the TCRdb table lists in-frame clones only, not all of them. The table includes 160,000 or so clones, 84% detected once. The rearrangement links TRBV11-2 to TRBJ2-3; D is unresolved. This sequence originates from a human donor with chronic lymphocytic leukemia. The input for sequencing was PBMCs, taken after 24 months of ibrutinib treatment. CDR3 region: CASSLGGRTDTQYF. As DNA, the CDR3 is TGTGCCAGCAGCTTAGGTGGGCGTACAGATACGCAGTATTTT. Complete variable domain (other parts from reference TRBV11-2 and TRBJ2-3): EAGVAQSPRYKIIEKRQSVAFWCNPISGHATLYWYQQILGQGPKLLIQFQNNGVVDDSQLPKDRFSAERLKGVDSTLKIQPAKLEDSAVYLCASSLGGRTDTQYFGPGTRLTVL.